These 28 T cell receptor beta chains originate from one sample sequenced in a study of T cell changes during pregnancy in multiple sclerosis. Repertoires were generated with immunoSEQ multiplex PCR, while TCRdb's copy carries only in-frame clones and drops some. The repertoire holds over 30,000 clones, around 90% seen once, with approximately 0.67% in the top ten. Specimen: CD4+ T cells from peripheral blood mononuclear cells, collected in the second trimester of pregnancy. Receptors were obtained from a female donor in good health, enrolled as a control in a pregnancy study.

CDR3 DNA: TGTGCCAGCAGTCTAGGACAGGCCGAAATTCAGGAGACCCAGTACTTC. Its translation: CASSLGQAEIQETQYF. The chain employs TRBV28 and TRBJ2-5; TRBD1 matches 7 bases. V gave up 5 bases and J gave up 5 bases; unmatched junction bases: 14. Germline V CDR1 and CDR2: MDHEN, SYDVKM. The CDR3 is 16 amino acids.

The chain couples TRBV18 to TRBJ2-2, with 11 nucleotides matching TRBD2. The V gene's germline CDR1 is KGHSH and CDR2 LQKENI. The CDR3 is 17 amino acids. J lost 0 bases, V lost 6 bases, and 6 bases had no gene match. The CDR3, as DNA: TGTGCCAGCTCCCTCGCGGGACTAGCGGCGAACACCGGGGAGCTGTTTTTT. Amino acid sequence: CASSLAGLAANTGELFF.

The V and J genes are TRBV5-3 and TRBJ2-7; TRBD1 agrees at 7 bases. TRBV5-3 has ORF status, its function being uncertain. J lost 3 bases, V lost 5 bases, and 5 bases had no gene match. The CDR3 loop spans 13 amino acids. The CDR3 DNA sequence: TGTGCCAGAAGACCCCGGGACAGCTACGAGCAGTACTTC. Translating gives CARRPRDSYEQYF.

The chain recombines TRBV6-1 with TRBJ1-5; TRBD1 aligns across 7 bases. With V trimmed by 6 bases and J by 6 bases, 11 bases remained unmatched. The germline V gene has CDR1 MNHNS and CDR2 SASEGT. This CDR3 is built from 15 residues. Written as DNA, the CDR3 is TGTGCCAGCAGCAACTCTGGACAGGCGGGTCAGCCCCAGCATTTT. Its translation is CASSNSGQAGQPQHF.

The rearrangement uses TRBV5-4 and TRBJ1-1; 7 bases agree with TRBD1. V shed 4 bases, J shed 0 bases, and the junction held 6 bases outside the gene matches. The CDR3 is made up of 15 amino acids. The V gene's germline CDR1 is SGHNT and CDR2 YYREEE (reference sequence). CDR3 sequence reads: CASSKQTGLNTEAFF. The CDR3 DNA reads TGTGCCAGCAGCAAACAGACAGGGCTGAACACTGAAGCTTTCTTT.

The chain is built from TRBV7-2 and TRBJ1-6, with D possibly matching TRBD1 (5 bases). From germline, CDR1 is SGHTA and CDR2 FQGNSA. V was trimmed by 5 bases and J by 8 bases, leaving 13 bases between them. The CDR3 contains 14 residues. CDR3 sequence: CASSPPGNYSPLHF. The CDR3 nucleotides read TGTGCCAGCAGCCCCCCAGGGAACTATTCACCCCTCCACTTT.

This clone was recorded a few times. The rearrangement uses TRBV2 and TRBJ1-2; D unclear. Germline CDR1 reads SNHLY; CDR2 reads FYNNEI. This CDR3 contains 12 residues. The ends were cut back, 7 bases at V and 4 bases at J, with 10 bases in the middle. The CDR3 loop is CASNSSPYGYTF. As DNA, the CDR3 is TGTGCCAGCAATTCCTCCCCCTATGGCTACACCTTC. The complete variable domain, with remaining parts taken from reference TRBV2 and TRBJ1-2, reads EPEVTQTPSHQVTQMGQEVILRCVPISNHLYFYWYRQILGQKVEFLVSFYNNEISEKSEIFDDQFSVERPDGSNFTLKIRSTKLEDSAMYFCASNSSPYGYTFGSGTRLTVV.

This rearrangement joins TRBV27 to TRBJ2-5, with 7 bases that match TRBD2. V lost 3 bases and J lost 4; bases outside the gene matches: 5. This CDR3 is 14 amino acids long. Germline CDR1 MNHEY, CDR2 SMNVEV (reference sequence). CDR3 protein: CASSFGGVGETQYF. The DNA for the CDR3 is TGTGCCAGCAGTTTTGGGGGGGTGGGAGAGACCCAGTACTTC.

The genes are TRBV5-6 and TRBJ1-5; D call uncertain. CDR1 is SGHDT, CDR2 YYEEEE, per germline. The CDR3 runs 15 residues. The ends were cut back, 0 bases at V and 6 bases at J, with 13 bases in the middle. The DNA of the CDR3 is TGTGCCAGCAGCTTGGCCACGACACCGAGTCAGCCCCAGCATTTT. Protein product: CASSLATTPSQPQHF.

This clone was observed once. This rearrangement joins TRBV5-6 to TRBJ2-3; 8 bases align to TRBD2. CDR3 length: 17 residues. The trim removed 0 bases at V and 4 bases at J, leaving 10 bases unmatched. Germline V gene sequence: CDR1 SGHDT, CDR2 YYEEEE. The CDR3 loop is CASSLEGGGPSSDTQYF. The CDR3 DNA reads TGTGCCAGCAGCTTGGAGGGCGGGGGGCCCAGCTCAGATACGCAGTATTTT.

The chain links TRBV28 to TRBJ1-1, with a tentative D call TRBD1 (5 bases). V lost 7 bases, J lost 0 bases, and 9 bases lay in between. CDR1 is MDHEN and CDR2 is SYDVKM in the germline V gene. This CDR3 contains 13 residues. The CDR3 region has the DNA TGTGCCAGCATTTGGGGCATGAACACTGAAGCTTTCTTT. This sequence encodes CASIWGMNTEAFF.

The CDR3 bases are TGTGCCAGCAGCCCCTCAACAGGGGTGGTCACCGGGGAGCTGTTTTTT. This encodes CASSPSTGVVTGELFF. The rearrangement uses TRBV9 and TRBJ2-2; 7 bases map to TRBD1. Germline V lookup: CDR1 SGDLS, CDR2 YYNGEE. J gave up 4 bases and V 4 bases, and 10 bases lay outside the gene matches. This CDR3 has 16 residues.

V usage is TRBV2 and J usage is TRBJ2-2; no firm D call. V dropped 6 bases and J dropped 6 bases, with 17 bases sitting between them. The CDR3 covers 15 residues. Germline assignment: CDR1 SNHLY and CDR2 FYNNEI. The CDR3 nucleotides are TGTGCCAGCAGCCTAAACAGAATTACCCCCGGGGAGCTGTTTTTT. Its protein is CASSLNRITPGELFF.

This clone came up once. The chain employs TRBV28 and TRBJ1-1, with 8 bases aligning to TRBD1. Unmatched junction bases numbered 11, after V lost 6 bases and J lost 11 bases. CDR3 length equals 13 residues. The germline gives CDR1 MDHEN, CDR2 SYDVKM. CDR3 coding DNA: TGTGCCAGCAGCTCCAGGGGGCGGGGGAGCGCTTTCTTT. Translated: CASSSRGRGSAFF. Looking up the rest from reference TRBV28 and TRBJ1-1 gives the full variable domain: DVKVTQSSRYLVKRTGEKVFLECVQDMDHENMFWYRQDPGLGLRLIYFSYDVKMKEKGDIPEGYSVSREKKERFSLILESASTNQTSMYLCASSSRGRGSAFFGQGTRLTVV.

This chain uses TRBV6-5 with TRBJ2-4, with D hard to call. Trimming pared 2 bases from V and 11 bases from J, leaving 10 bases between. Germline loops: CDR1 MNHEY, CDR2 SVGAGI. This CDR3 spans 12 amino acids. The CDR3 sequence is CASSYTPRVQYF. The CDR3 DNA is TGTGCCAGCAGTTACACCCCTCGGGTTCAGTACTTC.

The chain recombines TRBV2 with TRBJ2-1; 11 nucleotides match TRBD2. This CDR3 is built from 16 residues. Looked up from germline, CDR1 is SNHLY and CDR2 is FYNNEI. With 4 bases clipped from V and 7 bases from J, the junction kept 9 bases outside the gene matches. This CDR3 reads CASSVQGSGGANEQFF. The DNA for the CDR3 is TGTGCCAGCAGTGTCCAGGGTAGCGGGGGGGCTAATGAGCAGTTCTTC.

V and J are TRBV29-1 and TRBJ2-1; TRBD1 matches at 7 bases. Germline assignment: CDR1 SQVTM and CDR2 ANQGSEA. With V trimmed by 6 bases and J by 0 bases, 8 bases remained unmatched. There are 15 residues in the CDR3. The CDR3 reads CSVPKGDSSYNEQFF. Here the CDR3 DNA reads TGCAGCGTCCCAAAAGGGGACAGCTCCTACAATGAGCAGTTCTTC.

The CDR3 reads CASSLGPGGIIQYF. CDR3 nucleotide sequence: TGTGCCAGCAGCTTAGGCCCAGGGGGAATCATTCAGTACTTC. The chain couples TRBV7-2 to TRBJ2-4; TRBD1 matches at 7 bases. V dropped 1 base and J dropped 9; count of bases not matched to a gene: 6. Germline assignment: CDR1 SGHTA and CDR2 FQGNSA. The CDR3 covers 14 residues.

V and J are TRBV4-3 and TRBJ2-3; 10 nucleotides match TRBD2. The V segment lost 2 bases and the J segment 4 bases; nucleotides outside the gene matches: 15. Germline loops: CDR1 LGHNA, CDR2 YSLEER. The length of the CDR3 is 19 residues. The CDR3 DNA reads TGCGCCAGCAGCCAACTCAAGCCCTCTAGCGGGGGTTGGGCAGATACGCAGTATTTT. It translates to CASSQLKPSSGGWADTQYF.

This clone has only a few counts. This chain connects TRBV7-9 to TRBJ2-7; a weak D match, TRBD2 (5 bases). The germline V and J ends were trimmed by 6 bases and 1 base, with 16 bases remaining between them. The V gene's germline CDR1 is SEHNR and CDR2 FQNEAQ (reference sequence). The CDR3 is 15 amino acids. The CDR3 DNA reads TGTGCCAGCAGTCAAAGCCGGACTGGGTCCTACGAGCAGTACTTC. This codes for CASSQSRTGSYEQYF.

The V gene is TRBV5-1, the J gene TRBJ1-3; D gene uncertain. The CDR3 runs 17 residues. Trimming pared 4 bases from V and 0 bases from J, leaving 17 bases between. CDR1 is SGHRS, CDR2 YFSETQ, per germline. The CDR3 reads CASSPSGRSISGNTIYF. CDR3 sequence (DNA): TGCGCCAGCAGCCCAAGTGGCAGGTCAATCTCTGGAAACACCATATATTTT. Together with reference TRBV5-1 and TRBJ1-3, the CDR3 gives the full variable domain: KAGVTQTPRYLIKTRGQQVTLSCSPISGHRSVSWYQQTPGQGLQFLFEYFSETQRNKGNFPGRFSGRQFSNSRSEMNVSTLELGDSALYLCASSPSGRSISGNTIYFGEGSWLTVV.

The rearrangement joins TRBV5-4 to TRBJ2-3; 9 positions agree with TRBD2. CDR1 is SGHNT, CDR2 YYREEE, per germline (reference sequence). The CDR3 runs to 16 residues. J lost 5 bases, V lost 3 bases, and 10 bases had no gene match. In DNA form, the CDR3 reads TGTGCCAGCAGCTCGGGGACTAGCAGGGTAGAAGATACGCAGTATTTT. It is translated as CASSSGTSRVEDTQYF.

The rearrangement links TRBV19 to TRBJ1-5; a weak D match, TRBD1 (5 bases). Germline values: CDR1 LNHDA, CDR2 SQIVND (reference sequence). CDR3 length equals 15 residues. V lost 4 bases and J lost 0, with 10 bases in between. CDR3 sequence reads: CASSKGSGSNQPQHF. The CDR3 region has the DNA TGTGCCAGTAGTAAGGGGTCGGGTAGCAATCAGCCCCAGCATTTT.

The chain recombines TRBV7-2 with TRBJ2-3; TRBD2 aligns across 10 bases. The CDR3 is made up of 17 amino acids. V dropped 1 base and J dropped 0; count of bases not matched to a gene: 4. CDR1 SGHTA and CDR2 FQGNSA come from the germline V gene. CDR3 residues: CASSLGSGGGSTDTQYF. The DNA of the CDR3 is TGTGCCAGCAGCTTAGGGAGCGGGGGGGGTAGCACAGATACGCAGTATTTT.

This clone was observed a single time. V and J are TRBV7-9 and TRBJ1-2; D uncertain. Germline V lookup: CDR1 SEHNR, CDR2 FQNEAQ (reference sequence). The CDR3 extends over 17 amino acids. Trimming shortened V by 1 base and J by 2 bases, and 17 bases separated the two germline ends. The CDR3, as DNA: TGTGCCAGCAGCTTAGGCGGAGGCGGGCGGATCAACTATGGCTACACCTTC. Its protein is CASSLGGGGRINYGYTF.

J is TRBJ2-2 and V is TRBV7-2, with 7 bases matching TRBD1. Trimming at V came to 1 base and at J to 4 bases, leaving 3 bases not matched to a gene. This CDR3 contains 15 residues. Germline CDR1 SGHTA, CDR2 FQGNSA. As DNA, the CDR3 is TGTGCCAGCAGCTTAGTCTCAGGGGGCACCGGGGAGCTGTTTTTT. It yields the protein CASSLVSGGTGELFF.

The V call is TRBV4-2, the J call TRBJ2-2; D might be TRBD1 (6 bases). Germline V CDR1 and CDR2: LGHNA, YNFKEQ. The CDR3 extends over 17 amino acids. V was trimmed by 1 base and J by 4 bases, leaving 16 bases between them. The CDR3 loop reads CASSQVGASRSTGELFF. In nucleotides, the CDR3 is TGTGCCAGCAGCCAAGTGGGGGCCAGTAGGAGCACCGGGGAGCTGTTTTTT.

About this clone: Other DNA variants within this sample encode the same CDR3. V and J are TRBV27 and TRBJ2-1, with a weak D call TRBD1 (5 bases). V was trimmed by 2 bases and J by 0 bases, leaving 8 bases between them. This CDR3 region has 15 residues. CDR1 and CDR2 (germline): MNHEY, SMNVEV (reference sequence). CDR3 sequence (DNA): TGTGCCAGCAGTTTAGACAGCTTCTCCTACAATGAGCAGTTCTTC. Translating it yields CASSLDSFSYNEQFF.